What follows is one T cell receptor beta chain and its context. The antigen remains undetermined. Despite likely unrecorded immune exposures, the donors were nominally healthy at the time of sampling. The data were taken from a study of cytomegalovirus exposure and HLA in healthy donors. Study conclusions and caveats: Most TCR sequences showed up rarely, but some public TCRs showed up in many donors.

Researchers ran the PCR with 60 Vbeta and 13 Jbeta primers. Clones were sequenced by immunoSEQ multiplex PCR, and TCRdb holds only the in-frame ones, with some missing. The table lists approximately 150,000 clones, around 84% of them singletons. This clonotype was sampled from a boy younger than 10 in good health and CMV-seronegative. Sample: PBMCs.

The CDR3 region is CASSDSREEQYF. In DNA form, the CDR3 reads TGTGCCAGCAGTGATTCCAGGGAAGAGCAGTACTTC. The rearrangement links TRBV2 to TRBJ2-7, with a weak D call TRBD1 (5 bases). CDR1 is SNHLY and CDR2 is FYNNEI in the germline V gene. The CDR3 runs to 12 residues. V gave up 3 bases and J gave up 7 bases, with 10 bases separating them.